The 10 T cell receptor beta chains below were found in one sample sequenced in a study of shared clonotypes between healthy human individuals. This table comes from immunoSEQ multiplex PCR, and its TCRdb copy is limited to in-frame clones, with some not included. The table lists about 730,000 clones, approximately 72% of them singletons, with less than 2% in the top ten. The sequenced sample consisted of memory CD4+ T cells sorted from blood. This sample's subset: CD45RA-negative fraction. Receptors originate from a woman in her thirties in good health.

CDR3 in DNA: TGTGCCAGCAGCCCAGCGACCACACGAGCCCTCTCTGGAAACACCATATATTTT. Its protein is CASSPATTRALSGNTIYF. The chain employs TRBV28 and TRBJ1-3; D not certain. The CDR3 length is 18 residues. Looked up from germline, CDR1 is MDHEN and CDR2 is SYDVKM. Trimming removed 6 bases at V and 0 bases at J, with 21 bases between.

The chain employs TRBV7-9 and TRBJ1-1, with TRBD1 matching over 7 bases. CDR3 length: 14 residues. Trimming took 5 bases from V and 5 from J; bases not matched to a gene: 8. Germline V lookup: CDR1 SEHNR, CDR2 FQNEAQ (reference sequence). Here the CDR3 DNA reads TGTGCCAGCAGCAGGCGCCAGGGGGGGACTGAAGCTTTCTTT. It codes for CASSRRQGGTEAFF.

This chain uses TRBV7-2 with TRBJ2-3; no definite D call. Trimming took off 1 base at V and 0 bases at J, with 8 bases between the two ends. The CDR3 consists of 15 residues. Germline V CDR1 and CDR2: SGHTA, FQGNSA. CDR3 DNA: TGTGCCAGCAGCTTAGGCGGCTTTAGCACAGATACGCAGTATTTT. Translating it yields CASSLGGFSTDTQYF.

The rearrangement joins TRBV28 to TRBJ2-5, with a tentative D call TRBD2 (6 bases). Between the trimmed V and J ends, which lost 4 bases and 5 bases, there was a span of 17 bases. Germline V gene data show CDR1 as MDHEN and CDR2 as SYDVKM. The CDR3 spans 15 residues. The CDR3 here is CASSWASGGGETQYF. The CDR3 DNA reads TGTGCCAGCAGTTGGGCCAGCGGAGGAGGGGAGACCCAGTACTTC.

The CDR3 region is CASSPRTGLYEQYF. Written as DNA, the CDR3 is TGTGCCAGTAGTCCTCGGACAGGGTTATACGAGCAGTACTTC. The chain is built from TRBV19 and TRBJ2-7, with 8 positions matching TRBD1. Per the germline V gene, CDR1 is LNHDA and CDR2 is SQIVND (reference sequence). The CDR3 has 14 amino acids. The V gene end was trimmed by 5 bases and the J gene end by 4 bases; junction bases not matched to a gene: 7.

This clone was recorded at least ten times. The chain couples TRBV18 to TRBJ2-7; tentatively, D is TRBD2 (7 bases). The CDR3 consists of 15 residues. Germline-derived CDR1 and CDR2 are KGHSH and LQKENI. V was cut by 5 bases and J by 3 bases, with 17 bases left in between. The CDR3 nucleotides read TGTGCCAGCTCAGGAGGGGGGGTAGGAATCTACGAGCAGTACTTC. This encodes CASSGGGVGIYEQYF. The entire variable domain, with the rest obtained from reference TRBV18 and TRBJ2-7, is as follows: NAGVMQNPRHLVRRRGQEARLRCSPMKGHSHVYWYRQLPEEGLKFMVYLQKENIIDESGMPKERFSAEFPKEGPSILRIQQVVRGDSAAYFCASSGGGVGIYEQYFGPGTRLTVT.

The CDR3: CASSRLDQETQYF. CDR3 bases: TGTGCCAGTAGCCGACTGGACCAAGAGACCCAGTACTTC. The chain employs TRBV19 and TRBJ2-5; D is ambiguous. Trimming shortened V by 6 bases and J by 0 bases, and 8 bases separated the two germline ends. This CDR3 region has 13 residues. Germline V CDR1 and CDR2: LNHDA, SQIVND (reference sequence).

Note on this clone: The same CDR3 arises from other DNA sequences in this sample as well. The chain has TRBV7-2 and TRBJ2-7; D call uncertain. This CDR3 has 14 residues. Trimming shortened V by 1 base and J by 2 bases, and 9 bases separated the two germline ends. CDR1 and CDR2 from the germline V gene are SGHTA and FQGNSA. The CDR3 protein is CASSLGLPPYEQYF. As DNA, the CDR3 is TGTGCCAGCAGCTTAGGGCTACCGCCCTACGAGCAGTACTTC.

This clone was observed a single time. The same CDR3 arises from other DNA sequences in this sample as well. The gene calls are TRBV28 and TRBJ2-5; D possibly uses TRBD1 or TRBD2 (5 bases each). CDR3 length: 14 amino acids. Germline V gene lookup returns CDR1 MDHEN and CDR2 SYDVKM. V was cut by 3 bases and J by 2 bases, with 10 bases left in between. CDR3: CASSLSGAQETQYF. CDR3 DNA sequence: TGTGCCAGCAGTTTGTCCGGGGCTCAAGAGACCCAGTACTTC.

The J gene is TRBJ2-1, the V gene TRBV16, with 10 bases fitting TRBD2. Germline CDR1 reads KGHSY; CDR2 reads FQNENV. The length of the CDR3 is 17 residues. Trimming took 4 bases from V and 8 from J; bases not matched to a gene: 14. The CDR3: CASSRRRASGSGDEQFF. In DNA form, the CDR3 reads TGTGCCAGCAGCCGAAGACGCGCTAGCGGGAGTGGGGATGAGCAGTTCTTC.